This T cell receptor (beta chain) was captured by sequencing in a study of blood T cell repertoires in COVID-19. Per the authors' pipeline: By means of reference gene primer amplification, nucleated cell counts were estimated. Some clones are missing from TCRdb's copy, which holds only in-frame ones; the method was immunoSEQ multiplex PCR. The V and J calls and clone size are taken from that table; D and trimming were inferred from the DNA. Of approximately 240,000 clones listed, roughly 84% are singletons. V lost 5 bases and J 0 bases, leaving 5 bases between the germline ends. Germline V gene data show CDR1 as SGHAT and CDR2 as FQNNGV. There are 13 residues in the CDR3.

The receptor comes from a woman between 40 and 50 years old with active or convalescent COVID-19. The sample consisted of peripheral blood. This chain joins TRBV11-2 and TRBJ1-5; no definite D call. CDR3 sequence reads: CASSLFSNQPQHF. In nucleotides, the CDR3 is TGTGCCAGCAGCCTATTTAGCAATCAGCCCCAGCATTTT. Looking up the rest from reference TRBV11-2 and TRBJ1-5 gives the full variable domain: EAGVAQSPRYKIIEKRQSVAFWCNPISGHATLYWYQQILGQGPKLLIQFQNNGVVDDSQLPKDRFSAERLKGVDSTLKIQPAKLEDSAVYLCASSLFSNQPQHFGDGTRLSIL.